These 3 T cell receptor beta chains originate from one sample sequenced in a study of blood T cell repertoires in COVID-19. TCRdb's table, derived via immunoSEQ multiplex PCR, lists solely in-frame clones and lacks some. The sample has more than 55,000 clones, 73% seen once. The sequenced sample consisted of peripheral blood. The receptors derive from a woman between 65 and 79 years old with acute or convalescent COVID-19.

The chain has TRBV11-2 and TRBJ1-1; 8 bases line up with TRBD1. Germline V CDR1 and CDR2: SGHAT, FQNNGV. With 2 bases clipped from V and 5 bases from J, the junction kept 4 bases outside the gene matches. The CDR3 runs 14 residues. The CDR3 DNA reads as TGTGCCAGCAGCTTAAGACAGGGGAGGACTGAAGCTTTCTTT. As protein: CASSLRQGRTEAFF.

The gene calls are TRBV27 and TRBJ2-2, with D perhaps matching TRBD2 (5 bases). CDR1 is MNHEY, CDR2 SMNVEV, per germline (reference sequence). The CDR3 extends over 16 amino acids. Trimming stripped 2 bases from V and 3 bases from J, with 13 bases between. The CDR3 sequence: CASSLEFGEHTGELFF. The CDR3 nucleotides are TGTGCCAGCAGTTTAGAATTCGGGGAACACACCGGGGAGCTGTTTTTT.

The V gene is TRBV5-6, the J gene TRBJ1-1; D is perhaps TRBD1 (6 bases). Germline V gene sequence: CDR1 SGHDT, CDR2 YYEEEE. There are 16 residues in the CDR3. V lost 4 bases to trimming and J lost 3 bases, with 19 bases between them. The CDR3, as DNA: TGTGCCAGCAGCATTCGGGGACATGGAGGCTACACTGAAGCTTTCTTT. Its protein product is CASSIRGHGGYTEAFF. Full variable domain (missing parts from reference TRBV5-6 and TRBJ1-1): DAGVTQSPTHLIKTRGQQVTLRCSPKSGHDTVSWYQQALGQGPQFIFQYYEEEERQRGNFPDRFSGHQFPNYSSELNVNALLLGDSALYLCASSIRGHGGYTEAFFGQGTRLTVV.